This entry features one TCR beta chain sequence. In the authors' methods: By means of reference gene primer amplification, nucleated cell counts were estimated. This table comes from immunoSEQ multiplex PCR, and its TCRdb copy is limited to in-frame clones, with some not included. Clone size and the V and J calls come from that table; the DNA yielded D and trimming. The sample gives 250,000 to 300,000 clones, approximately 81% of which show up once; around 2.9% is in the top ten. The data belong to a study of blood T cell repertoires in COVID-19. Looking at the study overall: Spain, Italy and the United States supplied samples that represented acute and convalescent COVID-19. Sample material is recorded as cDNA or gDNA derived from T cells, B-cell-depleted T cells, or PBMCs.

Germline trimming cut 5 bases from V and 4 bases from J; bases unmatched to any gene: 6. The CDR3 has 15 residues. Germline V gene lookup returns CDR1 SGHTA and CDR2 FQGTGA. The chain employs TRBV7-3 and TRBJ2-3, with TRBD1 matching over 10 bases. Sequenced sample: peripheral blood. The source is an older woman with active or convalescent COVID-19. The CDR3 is CASSPGTGDADTQYF. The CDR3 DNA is TGTGCCAGCAGCCCCGGGACAGGGGACGCAGATACGCAGTATTTT. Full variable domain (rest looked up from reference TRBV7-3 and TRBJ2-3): GAGVSQTPSNKVTEKGKYVELRCDPISGHTALYWYRQSLGQGPEFLIYFQGTGAADDSGLPNDRFFAVRPEGSVSTLKIQRTERGDSAVYLCASSPGTGDADTQYFGPGTRLTVL.